This record covers a single TCR beta chain. Assay used: immunoSEQ multiplex PCR; TCRdb lists only in-frame clones, some missing. The sample records fewer than 300,000 clones, 70% to 90% being singletons. These data belong to a study of blood T cell repertoires in COVID-19. Study-level background: Sites across the United States, Italy and Spain contributed samples from acute and convalescent COVID-19.

Germline loops: CDR1 SGHRS, CDR2 YFSETQ. The CDR3 runs 15 residues. Germline trimming cut 1 base from V and 4 bases from J; bases unmatched to any gene: 7. The rearrangement joins TRBV5-1 to TRBJ1-2; TRBD1 matches at 7 bases. The sequence came from a woman aged 45-60 years with COVID-19, enrolled during active disease. Sample: peripheral blood. The CDR3 DNA sequence: TGCGCCAGCAGCTTGCTTGGCGACAGGGCCTATGGCTACACCTTC. Translation: CASSLLGDRAYGYTF.